Included here is one TCR beta chain sequence, with context. Germline trimming cut 5 bases from V and 0 bases from J; bases unmatched to any gene: 7. This CDR3 has 17 residues. Germline assignment: CDR1 SEHNR and CDR2 FQNEAQ (reference sequence). The record originates from a study of blood T cell repertoires in COVID-19. Looking at the study overall: There were acute and convalescent COVID-19 samples, and they came from the United States, Italy and Spain.

Original processing methods: Reference gene primer amplification gave nucleated cell count estimates. Only in-frame clones appear in the TCRdb table, and some are missing; sequencing was by immunoSEQ multiplex PCR. The D gene and trimming were derived from the DNA, and the V and J assignments and clone size from that table. Of about 350,000 clones in the sample, approximately 86% were seen once. The sequence came from a man aged 25-45 years with COVID-19, enrolled during active disease. Source material: peripheral blood. This chain uses TRBV7-9 with TRBJ2-2; 9 positions match TRBD1. CDR3 DNA: TGTGCCAGCAGCCGGGACAGGGTAAAAGCGAACACCGGGGAGCTGTTTTTT. It translates to CASSRDRVKANTGELFF.